One sample yielded the 17 T cell receptor beta chains listed below, sequenced in a study of kidney transplant recipient with SARS-CoV-2 infection. TCRdb ran MiXCR on the reads and lists one entry per CDR3 protein. The repertoire holds fewer than 250,000 distinct CDR3 sequences, with under 35% as singletons. The sample in question was a blood sample, obtained at baseline and on roughly day 110 from a kidney transplant recipient. These receptors all come from a male patient in his 30s who had COVID-19 and was a kidney transplant recipient. The T cells may partly be graft donor cells.

Ten or more counts support this clonotype. This sequence joins TRBV5-5 and TRBJ1-5; D is possibly TRBD1 (5 bases). Per the germline V gene, CDR1 is SGHKS and CDR2 is YYEKEE (reference sequence). The V gene lost 2 bases and the J gene lost 4 bases, with 7 bases spanning the gap. This CDR3 region has 13 residues. The CDR3: CASSFDSNQPQHF. The CDR3 DNA reads as TGTGCCAGCAGCTTTGACAGTAATCAGCCCCAGCATTTT.

A remark on this clonotype: A read error may be the cause here, since a much bigger clone is one base away. The chain has TRBV7-8 and TRBJ1-2; D gene unclear. V was cut by 3 bases and J by 6 bases, with 23 bases left in between. The CDR3 is 17 residues long. From germline, CDR1 is SGHVS and CDR2 FQNEAQ. The CDR3 DNA follows: TGTGCCAGCAGCTTTACTCTGTTTACCCGAAAGACCCATGGCTACACCTTC. As protein: CASSFTLFTRKTHGYTF.

As concerns this clonotype: This may be a read error, as it is one base from a much larger clone. V gene TRBV2 combines with J gene TRBJ1-1, with D uncertain. Germline loops: CDR1 SNHLY, CDR2 FYNNEI. This CDR3 has 12 residues. For the CDR3, the DNA is TGTGCCAGCCTGGCCGTGATCACTGAAACTTTCTTT. It specifies CASLAVITETFF.

The V gene is TRBV6-2 or TRBV6-3, the J gene TRBJ1-1; no firm D call. V dropped 6 bases and J dropped 1 base, with 3 bases sitting between them. Germline CDR1 reads MNHEY; CDR2 reads SVGEGT. The CDR3 contains 11 residues. CDR3 residues: CASRRNTEAFF. In DNA form, the CDR3 reads TGTGCCAGCAGAAGGAACACTGAAGCTTTCTTT.

This clonotype was detected many times. The chain combines TRBV3-1 with TRBJ1-2; D is ambiguous. CDR1 LGHDT and CDR2 YNNKEL come from the germline V gene (reference sequence). The length of the CDR3 is 17 residues. The V end lost 5 bases, the J end lost 4 bases, and 23 bases lay between the germline ends. The CDR3 coding sequence is TGTGCCAGCAGCGTACGCCTCACCCTTCGAAAGACCTATGGCTACACCTTC. Protein product: CASSVRLTLRKTYGYTF.

Worth noting for this clonotype: A much bigger clone sits one base away, suggesting this may be a read error. J is TRBJ1-4 and V is TRBV5-1; 8 positions agree with TRBD1. The CDR3 sequence is 14 residues long. The V and J ends lost 5 bases and 7 bases, in that order; junction bases with no gene match: 7. Per germline, CDR1 SGHRS and CDR2 YFSETQ. CDR3 protein: CASRPDTGGEKLFF. The CDR3 region has the DNA TGCGCCAGCAGACCAGATACAGGGGGTGAAAAACTGTTTTTT. The full variable domain, rest sourced from reference TRBV5-1 and TRBJ1-4, is KAGVTQTPRYLIKTRGQQVTLSCSPISGHRSVSWYQQTPGQGLQFLFEYFSETQRNKGNFPGRFSGRQFSNSRSEMNVSTLELGDSALYLCASRPDTGGEKLFFGSGTQLSVL.

Remarks on this clonotype: This may stem from a read error, because a much larger clone lies one nucleotide away. The rearrangement links TRBV7-8 to TRBJ2-4, with D possibly being TRBD2 (6 bases). The J call may be wrong; the DNA end is better matched by TRBJ2-7. The CDR3 has 14 amino acids. Germline V gene lookup returns CDR1 SGHVS and CDR2 FQNEAQ. The CDR3 protein is CAGSLMQGGDEQYF. The CDR3 DNA reads as TGTGCCGGCAGCTTAATGCAGGGAGGAGACGAGCAGTACTTC.

A note on this clonotype: Possible read error: a much larger clone is one base away. The J gene is TRBJ1-5, the V gene TRBV19, with no clear D. The CDR3 runs to 17 residues. Germline loops: CDR1 LNHDA, CDR2 SQIVND (reference sequence). The CDR3, as DNA: TGTGTCAGTAGTATATTACGGCAGAAAAATAGCAATCAGCCCCAGCATTTT. Translated, it gives CVSSILRQKNSNQPQHF.

This clonotype occurred a few times. The chain couples TRBV6-4 to TRBJ2-3; D could derive from TRBD1 or TRBD2 (5 bases each). There are 14 residues in the CDR3. The germline gives CDR1 MRHNA, CDR2 SNTAGT. Trimming removed 5 bases at V and 0 bases at J, with 9 bases between. The CDR3 spells CASSRDGSTDTQYF. Written as DNA, the CDR3 is TGTGCCAGCAGTCGGGACGGTAGCACAGATACGCAGTATTTT.

For this clonotype: Being one base from a much bigger clone, this may be a read error. The chain is built from TRBV20-1 and TRBJ2-7; 7 bases align to TRBD1. The CDR3 is 15 residues long. Germline values: CDR1 DFQATT, CDR2 SNEGSKA (reference sequence). In nucleotides, the CDR3 is TGCAATGCCAGAGGGTGGGACAGACCCACCTACGAGCAGTACTTC. Translation: CNARGWDRPTYEQYF.

This clonotype was detected many times. This sequence joins TRBV6-4 and TRBJ1-6; a weak D match, TRBD1 (6 bases). In germline, CDR1 is MRHNA, CDR2 SNTAGT. The CDR3 length is 14 residues. Trimming removed 6 bases from V and 10 bases from J, with 16 bases in between. The CDR3 DNA reads TGTGCCAGCAGCACGACAGGATTCGGCTCACCCCTCCACTTT. Translated: CASSTTGFGSPLHF.

J is TRBJ2-3 and V is TRBV5-1, with D unresolved. Trimming took 4 bases from V and 4 from J, leaving 13 bases between them. The CDR3 runs 14 residues. Germline CDR1 is SGHRS and CDR2 is YFSETQ. The CDR3 DNA follows: TGCGCCAGCAGCGTGGGAACTGGATCAGATACGCAGTATTTT. Translated, it gives CASSVGTGSDTQYF. Full variable domain (rest looked up from reference TRBV5-1 and TRBJ2-3): KAGVTQTPRYLIKTRGQQVTLSCSPISGHRSVSWYQQTPGQGLQFLFEYFSETQRNKGNFPGRFSGRQFSNSRSEMNVSTLELGDSALYLCASSVGTGSDTQYFGPGTRLTVL.

With respect to this clonotype: A read error is possible here, since a much larger clone lies one base away. This chain connects TRBV18 to TRBJ2-5; D not resolved. The DNA end is a closer match to TRBJ2-7, so the J assignment may be wrong. In germline, CDR1 is KGHSH, CDR2 LQKENI. The CDR3 totals 16 residues. The CDR3 bases are TGTGCCAGCTCACCAGAGCTTTTAGTTGGATCGCACGAGCAGTACTTC. It is translated as CASSPELLVGSHEQYF.

This clonotype was detected ten times or more. The rearrangement links TRBV4-3 to TRBJ1-4, with 9 bases identical to TRBD1. The V and J ends lost 1 base and 6 bases, in that order; junction bases with no gene match: 6. CDR1 and CDR2 from the germline V gene are LGHNA and YSLEER. CDR3 length: 16 amino acids. In nucleotides, the CDR3 is TGCGCCAGCAGCCAAGGAGCGGGACAGGGTGATGAAAAACTGTTTTTT. Translation gives CASSQGAGQGDEKLFF.

Concerning this clonotype itself: At one end, the junction sequence differs from germline, possibly due to a read error. The V and J genes are TRBV11-1 and TRBJ1-2; D gene ambiguous. CDR1 is SGHAT and CDR2 is FQDESV in the germline V gene (reference sequence). The CDR3 runs 17 residues. This CDR3 is CASSKSNKAGKAYGFTF. DNA for the CDR3: TGTGCCAGCAGCAAATCCAATAAGGCTGGAAAGGCCTATGGCTTCACCTTC. The full variable domain, in which reference TRBV11-1 and TRBJ1-2 provide the parts outside the CDR3, is EAEVAQSPRYKITEKSQAVAFWCDPISGHATLYWYRQILGQGPELLVQFQDESVVDDSQLPKDRFSAERLKGVDSTLKIQPAELGDSAMYLCASSKSNKAGKAYGFTFGSGTRLTVV.

This clonotype showed up just once. A clone one base away is much larger, so this may be a read error. The chain combines TRBV7-6 with TRBJ1-2; no definite D call. Trimming removed 5 bases from V and 4 bases from J, with 23 bases in between. CDR3 length: 17 residues. Germline CDR1 is SGHVS and CDR2 is FNYEAQ. This chain's CDR3 is CASSDLTGSRKTYGYTF. The CDR3 DNA is TGTGCCAGCAGCGATCTGACTGGATCTCGAAAGACCTATGGCTACACCTTC.

There are a few counts of this clonotype. This chain uses TRBV24-1 with TRBJ2-5, with 8 nucleotides matching TRBD1. CDR3 length equals 13 residues. J was trimmed by 4 bases and V by 7 bases; bases with no gene match: 4. From germline, CDR1 is KGHDR and CDR2 SFDVKD. The CDR3 region is CATRRTGRETQYF. The CDR3 nucleotides read TGTGCCACCAGGAGGACAGGGAGAGAGACCCAGTACTTC.